This T cell receptor beta chain stems from a study of patients and donors after allogeneic stem cell transplantation. TCRdb reprocessed the RT-PCR reads with MiXCR, giving one entry per CDR3 protein. The data show about a million distinct CDR3 sequences, 18% seen once. V was shortened by 4 bases and J by 3 bases, with 18 bases between the two germline ends. The CDR3 contains 16 residues. The germline V gene encodes CDR1 LGHNA and CDR2 YNFKEQ. In its sample, this clonotype was seen a few times. This TCR came from a human donor who was either an allogeneic HSCT recipient or a stem cell or donor lymphocyte infusion donor (not recorded which). It is not recorded whose cells these are; they may come from a transplant donor. The chain carries TRBV4-2 and TRBJ1-2, with D hard to call. The specimen was blood, either unsorted or a sorted T cell fraction (not recorded which). CDR3: CASSPSGEGEDYGYTF. CDR3 bases: TGTGCCAGCAGCCCATCCGGGGAGGGCGAGGACTATGGCTACACCTTC.